This TCR beta chain was recorded in a study of blood T cells in healthy people across ages. For this clonotype: One end of the junction is discordant with germline, which a read error may explain.

Next came a second PCR, run for about 6 to 12 cycles, which used a sample-barcoded 5' primer along with a J-beta primer mix. Carrying 12 random nucleotides, a template-switch adaptor labeled each individual cDNA molecule. TCRdb processed the 5' RACE reads anew with MiXCR; each CDR3 protein has one entry. The sample lists over 1,500,000 distinct CDR3 sequences, just under 50% occurring once. Germline CDR1 reads SGHTA; CDR2 reads FQGNSA. The CDR3 extends over 15 amino acids. Specimen: blood. The chain carries TRBV7-2 and TRBJ2-3, with D maybe TRBD2 (7 bases). The TCR comes from a woman aged 40 to 50 in good health. The CDR3 protein is CASRKTGGQADMQYF. The CDR3 nucleotides read TGTGCCAGCCGTAAGACCGGGGGGCAGGCAGATATGCAGTATTTT.